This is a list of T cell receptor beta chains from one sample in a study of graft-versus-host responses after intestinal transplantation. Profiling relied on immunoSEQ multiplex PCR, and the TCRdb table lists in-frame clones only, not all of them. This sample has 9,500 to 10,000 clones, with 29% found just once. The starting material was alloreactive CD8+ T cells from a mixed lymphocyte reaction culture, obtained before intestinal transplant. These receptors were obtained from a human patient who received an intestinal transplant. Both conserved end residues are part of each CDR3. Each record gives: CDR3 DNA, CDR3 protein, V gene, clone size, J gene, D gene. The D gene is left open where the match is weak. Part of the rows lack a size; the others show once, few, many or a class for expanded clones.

TGTGCCTTCTATAGCGGGGGGGTCCACGAGCAGTACTTC | CAFYSGGVHEQYF | TRBV30 | few | TRBJ2-7 | TRBD2
TGTGCCAGTAGTATTGGCCATACTAACTATGGCTACACCTTC | CASSIGHTNYGYTF | TRBV19 | . | TRBJ1-2 | .
TGTGCCAGCAGCCCCCCCTATGGAGTCTACGAGCAGTACTTC | CASSPPYGVYEQYF | TRBV7-9 | . | TRBJ2-7 | .
TGTGCCAGCAGTGTCTCCATCCTGGGAGACTCTGGAAACACCATATATTTT | CASSVSILGDSGNTIYF | TRBV2 | few | TRBJ1-3 | .
TGTGCCAGCAGCCCCTGGACAGGAACCTCCTACGAGCAGTACTTC | CASSPWTGTSYEQYF | TRBV16 | . | TRBJ2-7 | TRBD1
TGTGCCAGCAGCTCATCCATAGGGACACCAAATCAGCCCCAGCATTTT | CASSSSIGTPNQPQHF | TRBV13 | medium-sized | TRBJ1-5 | .
TGTGCCAGCAGCGGACAGGGCCGGGCTGAAGCTTTCTTT | CASSGQGRAEAFF | TRBV2 | medium-sized | TRBJ1-1 | TRBD1
TGTGCCAGCAGCCCCGGGACAGGCAGCAATCAGCCCCAGCATTTT | CASSPGTGSNQPQHF | TRBV5-6 | . | TRBJ1-5 | TRBD1
TGTGCCATCAGTGTGGGAATGGGGGACAGGGTTGGGGAGCAGTACTTC | CAISVGMGDRVGEQYF | TRBV10-3 | few | TRBJ2-5 | TRBD1
TGTGCCAGCAGTGACCCCCTGTGGACTAGCGGGGACACCGGGGAGCTGTTTTTT | CASSDPLWTSGDTGELFF | TRBV2 | few | TRBJ2-2 | TRBD2
TGTGCCAGCAGCTTAGAAGAGGTGACGGTGAACACTGAAGCTTTCTTT | CASSLEEVTVNTEAFF | TRBV7-8 | . | TRBJ1-1 | .
TGTGCCAGTGACAGGGGGTGGGGCACAGATACGCAGTATTTT | CASDRGWGTDTQYF | TRBV19 | medium-sized | TRBJ2-3 | TRBD1
TGTGCCAGCAGCGGGGCCGACTACGAGCAGTACTTC | CASSGADYEQYF | TRBV5-6 | large | TRBJ2-7 | .
TGTGCCAGCAGCCCCGTCCCCGGTGATGGCTACACCTTC | CASSPVPGDGYTF | TRBV7-3 | medium-sized | TRBJ1-2 | .
TGCGCCAGCAGCCAAGAGGTGACCGGGACAGGGCATCAGCCCCAGCATTTT | CASSQEVTGTGHQPQHF | TRBV4-1 | . | TRBJ1-5 | TRBD1
TGTGCCAGCAGCTTAGCAAACAGGCCCCACGAGCAGTACTTC | CASSLANRPHEQYF | TRBV11-2 | medium-sized | TRBJ2-7 | .
TGCGCCAGCAGCCAGACCGCGAGGACAGGGGTATTGAATGAGCAGTTCTTC | CASSQTARTGVLNEQFF | TRBV4-1 | few | TRBJ2-1 | TRBD1
TGTGCCAGCAGCCCCCCCCGCCGGACAGGGATTTTGTGGTGGACCCAGTACTTC | CASSPPRRTGILWWTQYF | TRBV7-9 | few | TRBJ2-5 | TRBD1
TGTGCCAGCAGCCCCAGTCTGGGCATCACAGATACGCAGTATTTT | CASSPSLGITDTQYF | TRBV5-5 | few | TRBJ2-3 | .
TGTGCCAGTAGTATAGGGCCTCAGGGGAACACTGAAGCTTTCTTT | CASSIGPQGNTEAFF | TRBV19 | . | TRBJ1-1 | .
TGTGCCAGCCGAATGGGGGCAACGTTAAGGGCAACTAATGAAAAACTGTTTTTT | CASRMGATLRATNEKLFF | TRBV27 | once | TRBJ1-4 | .
TGTGCCAGCAGTTTAGGGTTAGGAGTCTATGGCTACACCTTC | CASSLGLGVYGYTF | TRBV27 | . | TRBJ1-2 | .
TGTGCCAGCAGCTCACAGACATATGGCTACACCTTC | CASSSQTYGYTF | TRBV7-9 | . | TRBJ1-2 | .
TGCGCCAGCAGCCAAACCACGACAGGATCACAAGAGACCCAGTACTTC | CASSQTTTGSQETQYF | TRBV4-1 | few | TRBJ2-5 | .
TGCGCCAGCAGCTTGGTGCCGGGGAGCTCCTACGAGCAGTACTTC | CASSLVPGSSYEQYF | TRBV5-6 | . | TRBJ2-7 | .
TGTGCCAGCAGTGGGTTGAGGTCAGTCTTTACTGGGGCCAACGTCCTGACTTTC | CASSGLRSVFTGANVLTF | TRBV27 | . | TRBJ2-6 | .
TGCGCCAGCAGCTTGGATGCGGGGTCCGGGGAGCTGTTTTTT | CASSLDAGSGELFF | TRBV5-1 | . | TRBJ2-2 | .
TGTGCCAGCTCACCCCGGTCGGGACAGATAAACTATGGCTACACCTTC | CASSPRSGQINYGYTF | TRBV18 | few | TRBJ1-2 | TRBD1
TGTGCCAGCAGCGCTGATGGGGGGATTGGGTCTGGAAACACCATATATTTT | CASSADGGIGSGNTIYF | TRBV9 | . | TRBJ1-3 | .
TGCGCCAGCAGCTTGGAGGCAGGGGCCTACGAGCAGTACTTC | CASSLEAGAYEQYF | TRBV5-1 | few | TRBJ2-7 | .
TGTGCCAGCATTACAATAGCGGGGACTACAGATACGCAGTATTTT | CASITIAGTTDTQYF | TRBV2 | few | TRBJ2-3 | TRBD2
TGTGCCAGCAGTAATCATGCGTTAGACTACACCTTC | CASSNHALDYTF | TRBV14 | . | TRBJ1-2 | .
TGTGCCAGCAGCCAACACTCCGGGATCCTACATGAGCAGTTCTTC | CASSQHSGILHEQFF | TRBV9 | few | TRBJ2-1 | .
TGTGCCAGCAGTGGGACAGGACTACCGAACGAGCAGTACTTC | CASSGTGLPNEQYF | TRBV27 | few | TRBJ2-7 | TRBD1
TGTGCCAGCAGTGACTCGATGGGGGCTAGCGGGGGGGCCCGGGGGCAGTATTTT | CASSDSMGASGGARGQYF | TRBV6-4 | few | TRBJ2-3 | TRBD2
TGTGCCAGCAGCTTATCGGGGGAGCAGTACTTC | CASSLSGEQYF | TRBV7-2 | . | TRBJ2-7 | .
TGTGCCAGCAGCGTATGGGGCTCGGAAAAGGACTATGGCTACACCTTC | CASSVWGSEKDYGYTF | TRBV9 | medium-sized | TRBJ1-2 | .
TGTGCCAGCAGCCCCCGGGGACAGGGAGGGAATGAGCAGTTCTTC | CASSPRGQGGNEQFF | TRBV13 | . | TRBJ2-1 | TRBD1
TGTGCCAGCACCTGGGGGACTAGCGGCTACAATGAGCAGTTCTTC | CASTWGTSGYNEQFF | TRBV27 | . | TRBJ2-1 | TRBD2
TGTGCCACCTCCGGGGTCAGGGGCACTGAAGCTTTCTTT | CATSGVRGTEAFF | TRBV7-9 | . | TRBJ1-1 | .
TGTGCCAGCAGCAACGGTCTCATTGGTGAAAAACTGTTTTTT | CASSNGLIGEKLFF | TRBV7-8 | . | TRBJ1-4 | .